Presented here are 5 T cell receptor beta chains from one specimen sequenced in a study of blood T cells in healthy people across ages. A second PCR, run for roughly 7 to 12 cycles, used a sample-barcoded 5' primer plus a J-beta primer mix. TCRdb re-called the 5' RACE reads with MiXCR, one entry per CDR3 protein. Among 1.4 million to 1.5 million distinct CDR3 sequences listed, approximately 40% were seen once. Specimen: blood. The receptors come from a woman under 30 in good health.

The genes are TRBV11-2 and TRBJ2-2; unclear D gene. CDR1 SGHAT and CDR2 FQNNGV come from the germline V gene. The CDR3 is 12 amino acids. Trimming removed 5 bases at V and 8 bases at J, with 9 bases between. CDR3: CASSVLEGELFF. The DNA of the CDR3 is TGTGCCAGCAGCGTCCTCGAGGGGGAGCTGTTTTTT.

V is TRBV7-8 and J is TRBJ1-2; tentatively, D is TRBD1 (5 bases). V lost 3 bases to trimming and J lost 2 bases, with 16 bases between them. Germline V gene sequence: CDR1 SGHVS, CDR2 FQNEAQ. This CDR3 spans 16 amino acids. The CDR3 spells CASSLGPVHTNYGYTF. Written as DNA, the CDR3 is TGTGCCAGCAGCTTGGGACCCGTCCACACCAACTATGGCTACACCTTC.

This chain joins TRBV9 and TRBJ2-7; no definite D call. V gave up 4 bases and J gave up 3 bases, with 11 bases separating them. CDR1 is SGDLS, CDR2 YYNGEE, per germline. CDR3 length: 13 residues. The CDR3: CASSTSEIYEQYF. The CDR3, as DNA: TGTGCCAGCAGCACCTCAGAGATCTACGAGCAGTACTTC.

This clonotype was recorded a few times. The chain carries TRBV7-3 and TRBJ2-1, with 10 bases lining up with TRBD2. There are 14 residues in the CDR3. V was pared by 7 bases and J by 4 bases, with 4 bases of the junction left unmatched. The germline V gene encodes CDR1 SGHTA and CDR2 FQGTGA. Here the CDR3 DNA reads TGTGCCAGCAAGGTAGCGGGGGGATACAATGAGCAGTTCTTC. Encoded protein: CASKVAGGYNEQFF.

The chain has TRBV4-1 and TRBJ1-1; perhaps TRBD1 as D (5 bases). V lost 2 bases, J lost 4 bases, and 11 bases lay in between. There are 14 residues in the CDR3. Germline CDR1 is MGHRA and CDR2 is YSYEKL. In nucleotides, the CDR3 is TGCGCCAGCAGCCAATCAGCAGGGACCACTGAAGCTTTCTTT. Its protein is CASSQSAGTTEAFF.